A single sample gave rise to the 8 T cell receptor beta chains below, sequenced in a study of multiple sclerosis patients with progressive multifocal leukoencephalopathy. Time point described: time of PML onset. Here immunoSEQ multiplex PCR was the method, and the copy in TCRdb shows in-frame clones only, minus some. The sample has tens of thousands of clones, 75% to 90% seen once. Sequenced here: PBMCs, sampled from a patient treated with natalizumab. The source is a woman under 40 with progressive multifocal leukoencephalopathy.

This chain links TRBV18 with TRBJ2-7; 7 positions match TRBD2. The germline CDR1 and CDR2 sequences are KGHSH and LQKENI. The V and J ends lost 3 bases and 1 base, in that order; junction bases with no gene match: 12. This CDR3 comprises 17 residues. CDR3 in amino acids: CASSPGLQRGLSYEQYF. The CDR3 DNA sequence: TGTGCCAGCTCACCCGGCCTTCAGCGGGGCCTGTCCTACGAGCAGTACTTC.

A single count supports this clone. The rearrangement uses TRBV30 and TRBJ1-3, with 10 positions matching TRBD1. Germline V CDR1 and CDR2: GTSNPN, SVGIG (reference sequence). V trimming: 5 bases; J trimming: 4 bases; junction bases outside the gene matches: 5. The CDR3 extends over 14 amino acids. Here the CDR3 reads CAWRTGGAGNTIYF. Written as DNA, the CDR3 is TGTGCCTGGCGGACAGGGGGGGCAGGAAACACCATATATTTT.

The chain combines TRBV6-1 with TRBJ1-1; D is unclear. The CDR3 totals 15 residues. V was cut by 6 bases and J by 1 base, with 15 bases left in between. Germline CDR1 and CDR2: MNHNS and SASEGT. The CDR3 nucleotides read TGTGCCAGCAGCCTTACGGGCAGCCCGAACACTGAAGCTTTCTTT. Its protein is CASSLTGSPNTEAFF.

The V call is TRBV5-1, the J call TRBJ2-1; 7 bases match TRBD2. The trim removed 0 bases at V and 8 bases at J, leaving 2 bases unmatched. The germline V gene has CDR1 SGHRS and CDR2 YFSETQ. CDR3 length: 13 amino acids. The CDR3 reads CASSLAAGDEQFF. The CDR3, as DNA: TGCGCCAGCAGCTTGGCCGCGGGGGATGAGCAGTTCTTC.

This clone occurred a few times. The chain combines TRBV6-6 with TRBJ2-1; D not resolved. Germline V gene lookup returns CDR1 MNHNY and CDR2 SVGAGI (reference sequence). V shed 7 bases and J shed 8 bases, with 21 bases lying between them. This CDR3 is built from 15 residues. The CDR3 region has the DNA TGTGCCAGCACCCCCGTTCCCGGGCCCTTTGATGAGCAGTTCTTC. Translated: CASTPVPGPFDEQFF.

The chain recombines TRBV10-3 with TRBJ1-1; 10 bases line up with TRBD1. This CDR3 is built from 14 residues. Germline CDR1 is ENHRY and CDR2 is SYGVKD. After removal of 6 bases from V and 4 bases from J, the junction contained 5 bases not matched to a gene. The CDR3 DNA reads as TGTGCCATCAGGAAGGACAGGGGGTTCACTGAAGCTTTCTTT. This gives the protein CAIRKDRGFTEAFF.

The gene calls are TRBV6-5 and TRBJ2-5; the match to TRBD2 covers 9 bases. The assigned J gene may be wrong: the sequence end matches TRBJ2-7 better. CDR3 length: 15 residues. Germline V gives CDR1 MNHEY, CDR2 SVGAGI. CDR3 sequence reads: CASSVETSGSYEQYF. The CDR3, as DNA: TGTGCCAGCAGTGTTGAGACTAGCGGCTCCTACGAGCAGTACTTC.

This clone was detected only once. The gene calls are TRBV5-1 and TRBJ2-7, with 13 bases aligning to TRBD2. This CDR3 has 15 amino acids. V was pared by 4 bases and J by 2 bases, with 3 bases of the junction left unmatched. Germline V lookup: CDR1 SGHRS, CDR2 YFSETQ. CDR3 DNA: TGCGCCAGCAGCCCGGGACTAGCGGGGCCCTACGAGCAGTACTTC. Its protein is CASSPGLAGPYEQYF. Using reference TRBV5-1 and TRBJ2-7 for the parts outside the CDR3, the full variable domain is KAGVTQTPRYLIKTRGQQVTLSCSPISGHRSVSWYQQTPGQGLQFLFEYFSETQRNKGNFPGRFSGRQFSNSRSEMNVSTLELGDSALYLCASSPGLAGPYEQYFGPGTRLTVT.